These 18 T cell receptor beta chains were all obtained from the same sample, sequenced in a study of blood T cell repertoires in COVID-19. The method was immunoSEQ multiplex PCR; TCRdb's version includes in-frame clones alone and lacks a portion of them. The sample lists approximately 220,000 clones, 75% to 90% occurring once. Sequenced: PBMCs or T cells enriched from blood (not recorded which). These receptors were collected from a woman under 30 in a cohort exposed to, infected with or recovered from COVID-19 (not recorded which).

The V gene is TRBV5-4, the J gene TRBJ2-2; the match to TRBD1 covers 7 bases. Germline V lookup: CDR1 SGHNT, CDR2 YYREEE (reference sequence). V dropped 4 bases and J dropped 4; count of bases not matched to a gene: 7. The CDR3 loop spans 15 amino acids. CDR3 DNA sequence: TGTGCCAGCAGCCCAGACAGGGTGGGCACCGGGGAGCTGTTTTTT. Protein sequence: CASSPDRVGTGELFF.

This chain uses TRBV9 with TRBJ2-1, with 8 bases that match TRBD2. The CDR3 runs 16 residues. In germline, CDR1 is SGDLS, CDR2 YYNGEE. The trim removed 0 bases at V and 8 bases at J, leaving 10 bases unmatched. The CDR3 protein is CASSVVDSGISHEQFF. Here the CDR3 DNA reads TGTGCCAGCAGCGTAGTTGATAGCGGGATCTCACATGAGCAGTTCTTC. Combining the CDR3 with reference TRBV9 and TRBJ2-1 gives the whole variable domain DSGVTQTPKHLITATGQRVTLRCSPRSGDLSVYWYQQSLDQGLQFLIQYYNGEERAKGNILERFSAQQFPDLHSELNLSSLELGDSALYFCASSVVDSGISHEQFFGPGTRLTVL.

This clone was detected once. This chain uses TRBV13 with TRBJ1-4; D may be TRBD1 (6 bases). The V and J ends lost 3 bases and 11 bases respectively, with 13 bases between them. Germline loops: CDR1 PRHDT, CDR2 FYEKMQ (reference sequence). The CDR3 covers 13 residues. The CDR3 nucleotides read TGTGCCAGCAGCTTGGAACAGGGTGGCAAACTGTTTTTT. Translating gives CASSLEQGGKLFF.

The chain recombines TRBV29-1 with TRBJ2-3, with D perhaps matching TRBD2 (5 bases). Per germline, CDR1 SQVTM and CDR2 ANQGSEA. The CDR3 runs to 10 residues. Trimming pared 2 bases from V and 8 bases from J, leaving 5 bases between. CDR3 loop: CSVESGTQYF. CDR3 sequence (DNA): TGCAGCGTTGAAAGCGGTACGCAGTATTTT.

The J gene is TRBJ1-4, the V gene TRBV10-1, with TRBD1 matching 7 bases. V lost 3 bases and J lost 7; bases outside the gene matches: 8. Germline V gene sequence: CDR1 WNHNN, CDR2 SYGVQD (reference sequence). The CDR3 totals 15 residues. The CDR3: CASSDPDREVEKLFF. In DNA, the CDR3 is TGCGCCAGCAGTGACCCCGACAGGGAGGTTGAAAAACTGTTTTTT.

J is TRBJ2-1 and V is TRBV7-3; a possible D gene is TRBD2 (6 bases). V was clipped by 1 base and J by 2 bases, with 9 bases between them. The CDR3 has 15 amino acids. Germline assignment: CDR1 SGHTA and CDR2 FQGTGA. The CDR3 coding sequence is TGTGCCAGCAGCTTAAGGGCGGGAACCTACAATGAGCAGTTCTTC. It codes for CASSLRAGTYNEQFF.

The chain couples TRBV5-8 to TRBJ1-2; TRBD1 agrees at 7 bases. The germline V gene encodes CDR1 SGHTS and CDR2 YDEGEE. J was trimmed by 4 bases and V by 2 bases; bases with no gene match: 11. The CDR3 runs to 16 residues. The CDR3 DNA is TGTGCCAGCAGCTTAGCAGGGACAGTTTATGGCTATGGCTACACCTTC. It codes for CASSLAGTVYGYGYTF.

V gene TRBV5-8 combines with J gene TRBJ2-1; a weak D match, TRBD1 (5 bases). The CDR3 consists of 16 residues. With 4 bases removed from V and 1 base from J, the gap between germline ends came to 15 bases. The germline V gene encodes CDR1 SGHTS and CDR2 YDEGEE. CDR3 in DNA: TGTGCCAGCAGCCTAGGACAAGGGGAATCCTACAATGAGCAGTTCTTC. It encodes CASSLGQGESYNEQFF.

The chain joins TRBV12-3 or TRBV12-4 to TRBJ2-4, with a weak D call TRBD2 (6 bases). This CDR3 has 12 amino acids. The V and J ends lost 3 bases and 10 bases respectively, with 10 bases between them. CDR3 DNA: TGTGCCAGCAGTTTTGGGAGCGGGATTCAGTACTTC. This codes for CASSFGSGIQYF.

This clone showed up just once. This sequence joins TRBV19 and TRBJ1-5; 9 nucleotides align to TRBD1. The ends lost 10 bases at V and 7 bases at J; junction bases unmatched: 14. The CDR3 sequence is 15 residues long. Germline CDR1 is LNHDA and CDR2 is SQIVND (reference sequence). Here the CDR3 DNA reads TGTGCCACCGAAGGCGGGACAGGGACCGGGCAGCCCCAGCATTTT. Its protein is CATEGGTGTGQPQHF.

The chain is built from TRBV4-2 and TRBJ2-1; a weak D match, TRBD2 (6 bases). V was pared by 0 bases and J by 7 bases, with 22 bases between. The germline V gene encodes CDR1 LGHNA and CDR2 YNFKEQ. The CDR3 is made up of 18 amino acids. This CDR3 is CASSQDQPGLGGGNEQFF. CDR3 nucleotides: TGTGCCAGCAGCCAAGATCAGCCGGGACTGGGCGGTGGGAATGAGCAGTTCTTC.

This clone was found once. Distinct nucleotide sequences in the sample also encode this CDR3. V usage is TRBV2 and J usage is TRBJ1-1; D unresolved. The CDR3 is 13 residues long. V was shortened by 4 bases and J by 2 bases, with 8 bases between the two germline ends. Germline values: CDR1 SNHLY, CDR2 FYNNEI. The CDR3: CASSAPGNTEAFF. In nucleotides, the CDR3 is TGTGCCAGCAGTGCCCCGGGAAACACTGAAGCTTTCTTT. Full variable domain (outside the CDR3, taken from reference TRBV2 and TRBJ1-1): EPEVTQTPSHQVTQMGQEVILRCVPISNHLYFYWYRQILGQKVEFLVSFYNNEISEKSEIFDDQFSVERPDGSNFTLKIRSTKLEDSAMYFCASSAPGNTEAFFGQGTRLTVV.

The chain is built from TRBV18 and TRBJ2-3; TRBD1 might be the D (6 bases). The CDR3 runs to 15 residues. Trimming shortened V by 5 bases and J by 2 bases, and 14 bases separated the two germline ends. Germline-derived CDR1 and CDR2 are KGHSH and LQKENI. The CDR3 bases are TGTGCCAGCTCATCCCGGGACAATCCCACAGATACGCAGTATTTT. Protein sequence: CASSSRDNPTDTQYF. Filled out from reference TRBV18 and TRBJ2-3, the complete variable domain reads NAGVMQNPRHLVRRRGQEARLRCSPMKGHSHVYWYRQLPEEGLKFMVYLQKENIIDESGMPKERFSAEFPKEGPSILRIQQVVRGDSAAYFCASSSRDNPTDTQYFGPGTRLTVL.

The chain combines TRBV20-1 with TRBJ1-2; D is possibly TRBD1 (5 bases). CDR1 and CDR2 from the germline V gene are DFQATT and SNEGSKA (reference sequence). CDR3 length equals 12 residues. With 3 bases removed from V and 4 bases from J, the gap between germline ends came to 9 bases. The CDR3 is CSASRGIYGYTF. As DNA, the CDR3 is TGCAGTGCTAGTAGGGGAATCTATGGCTACACCTTC.

V is TRBV6-5 and J is TRBJ2-2; D might be TRBD2 (6 bases). Germline V gives CDR1 MNHEY, CDR2 SVGAGI. The V end lost 6 bases, the J end lost 4 bases, and 12 bases lay between the germline ends. The CDR3 spans 14 residues. CDR3 sequence (DNA): TGTGCCAGCAGGGGGCAGGGAGGCACCGGGGAGCTGTTTTTT. This codes for CASRGQGGTGELFF.

The gene calls are TRBV2 and TRBJ1-2; D unclear. This CDR3 has 12 residues. V lost 2 bases and J lost 3, with 4 bases in between. The germline CDR1 and CDR2 sequences are SNHLY and FYNNEI. The CDR3 bases are TGTGCCAGCAGTGAATCTCACTATGGCTACACCTTC. It is translated as CASSESHYGYTF.

A single count supports this clone. The genes are TRBV5-1 and TRBJ1-1, with 8 bases lining up with TRBD1. This CDR3 is 15 amino acids long. After removal of 3 bases from V and 1 base from J, the junction contained 5 bases not matched to a gene. In germline, CDR1 is SGHRS, CDR2 YFSETQ. CDR3 sequence: CASSWGDRTNTEAFF. CDR3 nucleotides: TGCGCCAGCAGCTGGGGGGACAGGACGAACACTGAAGCTTTCTTT.

The chain employs TRBV18 and TRBJ1-5; D is uncertain. There are 13 residues in the CDR3. Germline CDR1 is KGHSH and CDR2 is LQKENI. Trimming left V 4 bases short and J 2 bases short, with 6 bases between. The CDR3 protein is CASSLSRNQPQHF. The DNA for the CDR3 is TGTGCCAGCTCACTCAGTCGCAATCAGCCCCAGCATTTT.